This T cell receptor (beta chain) comes out of a study of blood T cell repertoires in COVID-19. As for the study in general: Samples representing acute and convalescent COVID-19 were sourced from the United States, Italy and Spain.

V lost 5 bases and J lost 2, with 9 bases in between. The CDR3 has 14 amino acids. From germline, CDR1 is SSHAT and CDR2 FNYEAQ (reference sequence). Clones were sequenced by immunoSEQ multiplex PCR, and TCRdb holds only the in-frame ones, with some missing. Among fewer than 250,000 clones listed, roughly 80% were seen once. Sequencing was done on a sample of peripheral blood. The clonotype originates from a man in his sixties with COVID-19, enrolled during active disease. The chain uses TRBV7-7 and TRBJ2-2; the D gene is possibly TRBD1 (5 bases). The CDR3 DNA sequence: TGTGCCAGCAGCGTGACAGTCAACACCGGGGAGCTGTTTTTT. Its translation is CASSVTVNTGELFF.